This T cell receptor (beta chain) was recovered during a study of blood T cell repertoires in COVID-19 (dated by TCRdb to about 2020). For the study in its entirety: Samples from collaborators originated in the United States, Italy and Spain and spanned both the acute and convalescent phases of COVID-19. Subjects who had been exposed to COVID-19, were actively infected with it, or had recovered from it provided the deeply sampled blood TCRbeta repertoires that made up the dataset. Samples were obtained from the ongoing ImmuneRACE study (first 160 participants) and from about 1,300 subjects provided by 6 global collaborators. Where available, HLA class I and class II types were obtained from metadata supplied by the sample provider rather than from assay-based typing. The repertoires were made available in a free public database intended to serve as a resource for research on the immune response to SARS-CoV-2. Sample metadata almost always included a de-identified subject ID, COVID-19 status, age in years and sex. The prospective study material was composed of cDNA or gDNA derived from T cells, B-cell-depleted T cells, or PBMCs. Study-wide conclusions, independent of this receptor: The quantity of clinical and demographic metadata differed by source and by participant and was supplied without curation.

At one collaborating source in Seattle, patients were enrolled during active infection and were followed longitudinally through the course of disease. Each collaborating institution followed its own protocols to collect whole blood in K2EDTA tubes. For TCRbeta analysis, collaborator samples were shipped as frozen whole blood, as isolated PBMCs, or as DNA extracted from either sample type. CDR1 is given as MNHEY and CDR2 as SMNVEV, both from the germline V gene (reference sequence). At the junction V is shortened by 5 bases and J by 3 bases, with 10 bases in between. The CDR3 numbers 14 residues from cysteine through phenylalanine. Just CDR3 DNA is preserved here, 42 bases in frame from base 1. The immunoSEQ Assay, a bias-controlled multiplex PCR, was used to amplify TCRbeta CDR3 regions from genomic DNA. Per the original workflow: Within the assay, amplification of reference gene primers was used to estimate how many nucleated cells each sample contained. To quantify the absolute abundance of each unique TCRbeta CDR3 rearrangement, sequence reads were collapsed and filtered. For each sample, productive Simpson clonality was calculated by taking the square root of Simpson's diversity index across productive rearrangements. TCRdb took over this immuneACCESS table, retaining in-frame rearrangements with V and J assigned. Such tables are incomplete; in checked studies, under half of the missing clones stem from an unresolved V gene, and the remainder is unexplained. V and J calls and clone size are as listed in that table; D and trimming were resolved from the DNA. For this sample the table gives about 290,000 clones, of which roughly 89% were detected only once. 11% of the sample is in the top ten clones.

The count of this clone is one. Its target antigen remains unknown. Base quality data are lacking; no much larger clone is found one base away. Material: peripheral blood. This chain is built from TRBV27 and TRBJ2-2, with no confidently assigned D gene. The receptor comes from a woman aged 25-40 years with COVID-19, enrolled during active disease. CDR3 sequence: CASSRNSYTGELFF. Here is the DNA: TGTGCCAGCAGTAGAAACAGCTACACCGGGGAGCTGTTTTTT.